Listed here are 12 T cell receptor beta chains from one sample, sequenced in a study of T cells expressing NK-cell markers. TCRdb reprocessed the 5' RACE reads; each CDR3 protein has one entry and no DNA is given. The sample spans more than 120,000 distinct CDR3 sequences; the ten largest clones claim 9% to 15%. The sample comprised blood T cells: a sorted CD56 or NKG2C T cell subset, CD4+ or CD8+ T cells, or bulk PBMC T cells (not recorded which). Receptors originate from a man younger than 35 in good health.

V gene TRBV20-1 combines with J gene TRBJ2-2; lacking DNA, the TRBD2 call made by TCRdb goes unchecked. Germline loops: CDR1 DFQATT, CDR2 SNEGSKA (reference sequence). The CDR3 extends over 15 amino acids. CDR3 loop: CSARGETSAIGELFF.

Here the CDR3 reads CATSRDRTNYGYTF. The chain combines TRBV15 with TRBJ1-2. Per germline, CDR1 LNHNV and CDR2 YYDKDF (reference sequence). The CDR3 spans 14 residues.

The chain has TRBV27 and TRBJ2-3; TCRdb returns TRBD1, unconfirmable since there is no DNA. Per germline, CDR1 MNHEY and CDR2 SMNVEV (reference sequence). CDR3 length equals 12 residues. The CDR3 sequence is CASSFLQGSQYF.

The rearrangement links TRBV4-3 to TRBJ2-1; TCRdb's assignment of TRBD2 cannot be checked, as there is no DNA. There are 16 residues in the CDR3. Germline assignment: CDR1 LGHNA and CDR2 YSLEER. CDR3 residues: CASSRSSSGRYNEQFF.

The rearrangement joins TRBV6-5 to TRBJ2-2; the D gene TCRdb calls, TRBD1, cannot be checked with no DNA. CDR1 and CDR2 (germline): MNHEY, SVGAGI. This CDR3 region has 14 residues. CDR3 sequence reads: CASSSGQGTGELFF.

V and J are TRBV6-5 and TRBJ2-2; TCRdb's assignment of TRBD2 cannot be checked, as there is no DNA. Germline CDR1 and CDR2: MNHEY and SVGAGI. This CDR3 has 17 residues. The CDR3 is CASSYLERTSHTGELFF.

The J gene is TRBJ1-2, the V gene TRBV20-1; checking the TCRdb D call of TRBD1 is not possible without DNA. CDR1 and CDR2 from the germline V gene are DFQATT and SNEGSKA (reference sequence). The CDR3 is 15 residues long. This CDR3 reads CSARDRGRANYGYTF.

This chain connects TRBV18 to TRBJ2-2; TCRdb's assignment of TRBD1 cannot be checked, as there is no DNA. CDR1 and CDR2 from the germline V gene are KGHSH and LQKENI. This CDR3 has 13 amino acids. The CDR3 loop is CASRTGRTGELFF.

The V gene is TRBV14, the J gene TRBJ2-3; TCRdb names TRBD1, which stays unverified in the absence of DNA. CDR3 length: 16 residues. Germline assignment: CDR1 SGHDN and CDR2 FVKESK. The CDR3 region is CASSRTAGINTDTQYF.

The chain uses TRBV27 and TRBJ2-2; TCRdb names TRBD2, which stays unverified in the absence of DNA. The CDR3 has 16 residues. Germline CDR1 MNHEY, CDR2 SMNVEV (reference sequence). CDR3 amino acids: CASSLQTRWDTGELFF.

The CDR3 loop is CASSESGTGETQYF. This chain connects TRBV25-1 to TRBJ2-5; TCRdb lists TRBD1, though no DNA is available to test this call. The germline V gene encodes CDR1 MGHDK and CDR2 SYGVNS. The CDR3 is 14 residues long. Full variable domain (rest looked up from reference TRBV25-1 and TRBJ2-5): EADIYQTPRYLVIGTGKKITLECSQTMGHDKMYWYQQDPGMELHLIHYSYGVNSTEKGDLSSESTVSRIRTEHFPLTLESARPSHTSQYLCASSESGTGETQYFGPGTRLLVL.

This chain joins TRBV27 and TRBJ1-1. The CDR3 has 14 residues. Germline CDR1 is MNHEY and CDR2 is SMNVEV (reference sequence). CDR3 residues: CASSSPDWNTEAFF.